This TCR beta chain was retrieved from a study of cytomegalovirus exposure and HLA in healthy donors. Overall study results and limits: In an earlier analysis, in approximately 570 donors, most V segments appeared productive either ~90% or ~30% of the time.

Healthy individuals who donated bone marrow served as the donors. Primers: 60 Vbeta forward and 13 Jbeta reverse. Only in-frame clones appear in the TCRdb table, and some are missing; sequencing was by immunoSEQ multiplex PCR. The sample has 150,000 to 200,000 clones, roughly 83% seen once. As to this clone: Its antigen is not identified.

The CDR3 contains 11 residues. Per germline, CDR1 MDHEN and CDR2 SYDVKM. Trimming left V 5 bases short and J 5 bases short, with 4 bases between. The sequence came from a woman aged 45-65 years in good health and CMV-seronegative. This chain joins TRBV28 and TRBJ1-5; D not certain. Material: PBMCs. CDR3 sequence (DNA): TGTGCCAGCAGTCCTGATCAGCCCCAGCATTTT. Translation gives CASSPDQPQHF.